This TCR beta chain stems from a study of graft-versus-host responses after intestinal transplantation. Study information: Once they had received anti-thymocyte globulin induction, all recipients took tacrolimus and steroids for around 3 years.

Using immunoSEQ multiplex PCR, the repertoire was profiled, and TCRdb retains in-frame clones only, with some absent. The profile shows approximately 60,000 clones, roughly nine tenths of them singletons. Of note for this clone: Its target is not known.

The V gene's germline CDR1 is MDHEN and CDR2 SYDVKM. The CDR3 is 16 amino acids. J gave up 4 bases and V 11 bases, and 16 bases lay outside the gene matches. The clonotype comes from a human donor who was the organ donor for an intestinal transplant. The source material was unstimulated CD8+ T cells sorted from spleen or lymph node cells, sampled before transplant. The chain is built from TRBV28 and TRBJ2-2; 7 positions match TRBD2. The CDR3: CASGEGRFRTTGELFF. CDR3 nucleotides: TGTGCCTCCGGGGAGGGGAGATTCCGGACCACCGGGGAGCTGTTTTTT.